This TCR beta chain emerged from a study of shared clonotypes between healthy human individuals. Only Caucasian adults living in Nashville, Tennessee served as donors. This table comes from immunoSEQ multiplex PCR, and its TCRdb copy is limited to in-frame clones, with some not included. The table shows about 340,000 clones, with around four fifths occurring only once. This CDR3 comprises 14 residues. CDR1 and CDR2 from the germline V gene are SNHLY and FYNNEI. Trimming shortened V by 7 bases and J by 4 bases, and 16 bases separated the two germline ends. This clonotype was sampled from a man younger than 40 in good health. The specimen sequenced was memory CD4+ T cells sorted from blood. Sample subset: CD45RA-negative fraction. The chain combines TRBV2 with TRBJ1-2, with D possibly TRBD1 on 6 matching bases. The CDR3 DNA follows: TGTGCCAGCACCACCGAACAGGGACTCTATGGCTACACCTTC. Translation gives CASTTEQGLYGYTF.